This TCR beta chain was retrieved from a study of blood T cell repertoires in COVID-19. Study-wide background: The origin of the acute and convalescent COVID-19 samples was the United States, Italy and Spain. From T cells, B-cell-depleted T cells, or PBMCs came the material, which was cDNA or gDNA.

Germline values: CDR1 MNHGY, CDR2 SVAAGI. The V segment lost 4 bases and the J segment 3 bases; nucleotides outside the gene matches: 9. The CDR3 sequence is 16 residues long. Original data processing: Amplified reference gene primers provided the basis for estimating nucleated cell counts. Profiled with immunoSEQ multiplex PCR; TCRdb holds only in-frame clones, not every one. That table gives V, J and clone size, and the DNA gave D and trimming. Of a few hundred thousand clones in the sample, approximately 77% were seen once. Sequenced: peripheral blood. The chain recombines TRBV6-9 with TRBJ2-7; TRBD2 matches at 10 bases. This TCR was recovered from a woman between 18 and 29 years old with acute or convalescent COVID-19. DNA for the CDR3: TGTGCCAGCAGTTCCACGGGACTAGCGATTCTCTACGAGCAGTACTTC. Amino acid sequence: CASSSTGLAILYEQYF.